These 23 T cell receptor beta chains came from one sample sequenced in a study of CD8+ T cells in alopecia areata. Extracted RNA was reverse transcribed into cDNA, the sequencing template. The table came from immunoSEQ multiplex PCR; TCRdb's copy has only in-frame clones and leaves some out. The sample records about 34,000 clones, around 60% being singletons. The specimen was NKG2D-high CD8+ T cells sorted from blood. The receptors come from a human donor with alopecia areata.

The chain carries TRBV5-4 and TRBJ2-7, with 7 bases that match TRBD2. The V and J ends lost 0 bases and 0 bases, in that order; junction bases with no gene match: 3. CDR1 is SGHNT and CDR2 is YYREEE in the germline V gene (reference sequence). This CDR3 is built from 15 residues. The CDR3 bases are TGTGCCAGCAGCTTGGGGGACTACCTCTCCTACGAGCAGTACTTC. This sequence encodes CASSLGDYLSYEQYF.

J is TRBJ2-2 and V is TRBV29-1; tentative D call: TRBD1 (6 bases). V was clipped by 4 bases and J by 1 base, with 10 bases between them. The germline gives CDR1 SQVTM, CDR2 ANQGSEA. This CDR3 is built from 14 residues. The CDR3 DNA is TGCAGCGTTGTAGGCAGGGGGAACACCGGGGAGCTGTTTTTT. Its protein is CSVVGRGNTGELFF.

The J gene is TRBJ2-1, the V gene TRBV28; the match to TRBD1 covers 10 bases. CDR1 and CDR2 from the germline V gene are MDHEN and SYDVKM. The ends lost 5 bases at V and 7 bases at J; junction bases unmatched: 5. There are 14 residues in the CDR3. The CDR3 sequence: CASSGTGVTNEQFF. CDR3 sequence (DNA): TGTGCCAGCAGTGGGACAGGGGTGACTAATGAGCAGTTCTTC.

This clone occurred many times. The chain couples TRBV28 to TRBJ2-4; D might be TRBD2 (6 bases). This CDR3 is 17 amino acids long. The germline V gene encodes CDR1 MDHEN and CDR2 SYDVKM. V gave up 1 base and J gave up 2 bases, with 15 bases separating them. In nucleotides, the CDR3 is TGTGCCAGCAGTTTATTCCCGGGGGAGAGTTCCAAAAACATTCAGTACTTC. Translation gives CASSLFPGESSKNIQYF. The full variable domain, its missing parts supplied by reference TRBV28 and TRBJ2-4, is DVKVTQSSRYLVKRTGEKVFLECVQDMDHENMFWYRQDPGLGLRLIYFSYDVKMKEKGDIPEGYSVSREKKERFSLILESASTNQTSMYLCASSLFPGESSKNIQYFGAGTRLSVL.

V is TRBV29-1 and J is TRBJ2-2; TRBD2 matches 14 bases. The CDR3 has 19 amino acids. Unmatched junction bases numbered 10, after V lost 0 bases and J lost 4 bases. CDR1 is SQVTM, CDR2 ANQGSEA, per germline. The CDR3 DNA follows: TGCAGCGTTGAAGATTTGGCGACTAGCGGGAGGGTGGGCACCGGGGAGCTGTTTTTT. Residues: CSVEDLATSGRVGTGELFF.

This sequence joins TRBV6-5 and TRBJ2-3; TRBD2 aligns across 8 bases. The CDR3 contains 15 residues. The ends lost 5 bases at V and 2 bases at J; junction bases unmatched: 6. The germline gives CDR1 MNHEY, CDR2 SVGAGI. The CDR3 DNA reads TGTGCCAGCAGTATAAGCGGGGGTCTCACAGATACGCAGTATTTT. Translated: CASSISGGLTDTQYF.

V usage is TRBV2 and J usage is TRBJ2-1, with D perhaps TRBD2 (6 bases). Trimming stripped 7 bases from V and 7 bases from J, with 11 bases between. The CDR3 is made up of 12 amino acids. The V gene's germline CDR1 is SNHLY and CDR2 FYNNEI. The chain's CDR3 is CASKVGGNEQFF. For the CDR3, the DNA is TGTGCCAGCAAGGTGGGGGGTAATGAGCAGTTCTTC.

The chain joins TRBV27 to TRBJ2-1; 9 nucleotides align to TRBD2. J gave up 5 bases and V 0 bases, and 8 bases lay outside the gene matches. The germline V gene encodes CDR1 MNHEY and CDR2 SMNVEV (reference sequence). This CDR3 comprises 17 residues. CDR3 region: CASSLSRWTSVNNEQFF. In nucleotides, the CDR3 is TGTGCCAGCAGTTTATCGAGGTGGACTAGCGTGAACAATGAGCAGTTCTTC.

The V gene is TRBV6-5, the J gene TRBJ1-1; perhaps TRBD1 as D (6 bases). CDR1 MNHEY and CDR2 SVGAGI come from the germline V gene. There are 14 residues in the CDR3. V gave up 3 bases and J gave up 4 bases, with 12 bases separating them. The CDR3 DNA reads as TGTGCCAGCAGTTATGGGGGCCTGAGCACTGAAGCTTTCTTT. This sequence encodes CASSYGGLSTEAFF.

J is TRBJ2-7 and V is TRBV5-1; 9 positions match TRBD2. The CDR3 runs 18 residues. The germline gives CDR1 SGHRS, CDR2 YFSETQ. The V gene end was trimmed by 0 bases and the J gene end by 1 base; junction bases not matched to a gene: 11. The CDR3 region is CASSLAPAGGRVSYEQYF. CDR3 in DNA: TGCGCCAGCAGCTTGGCCCCAGCGGGGGGCCGGGTTTCCTACGAGCAGTACTTC.

The V and J genes are TRBV12-5 and TRBJ1-1, with 9 bases matching TRBD1. With 2 bases clipped from V and 0 bases from J, the junction kept 7 bases outside the gene matches. Germline V gives CDR1 LGHNT, CDR2 FRNRAP. The CDR3 has 17 amino acids. The CDR3 DNA sequence: TGTGCTAGTGGTTTGCCACAGGGGGCTTTCATGAACACTGAAGCTTTCTTT. Its translation is CASGLPQGAFMNTEAFF.

The chain combines TRBV28 with TRBJ1-5; possible D gene TRBD1, 6 bases. The germline gives CDR1 MDHEN, CDR2 SYDVKM. Trimming cost V 8 bases and J 1 base, with 6 bases left between them. The CDR3 consists of 12 residues. The CDR3 sequence: CASGGSNQPQHF. Here the CDR3 DNA reads TGTGCCAGCGGGGGCAGCAATCAGCCCCAGCATTTT.

Only a few counts were recorded for this clone. In DNA, the CDR3 is TGTGCCAGCAGCTTAGCGGGACACCATGGCTACACCTTC. Residues: CASSLAGHHGYTF. The chain employs TRBV7-9 and TRBJ1-2; D may be TRBD1 (6 bases). Trimming shortened V by 0 bases and J by 6 bases, and 8 bases separated the two germline ends. The CDR3 is 13 amino acids. CDR1 and CDR2 from the germline V gene are SEHNR and FQNEAQ (reference sequence).

The J gene is TRBJ1-2, the V gene TRBV2; D possibly corresponds to TRBD1 (6 bases). The CDR3 is 15 amino acids. CDR1 is SNHLY, CDR2 FYNNEI, per germline. V lost 0 bases, J lost 4 bases, and 12 bases lay in between. DNA of the CDR3: TGTGCCAGCAGTGAAGCGAGGGGGAACCTCTATGGCTACACCTTC. Amino acid sequence: CASSEARGNLYGYTF.

The genes are TRBV19 and TRBJ2-1; D may be TRBD2 (6 bases). CDR1 LNHDA and CDR2 SQIVND come from the germline V gene (reference sequence). CDR3 length equals 16 residues. Trimming stripped 6 bases from V and 4 bases from J, with 19 bases between. CDR3 nucleotide sequence: TGTGCCAGTAGATATAGCGGCGGGACTTCATACAATGAGCAGTTCTTC. Its translation is CASRYSGGTSYNEQFF.

This rearrangement joins TRBV5-1 to TRBJ2-7, with a weak D call TRBD2 (5 bases). Germline V lookup: CDR1 SGHRS, CDR2 YFSETQ. The CDR3 has 14 residues. V lost 0 bases and J lost 3, with 10 bases in between. CDR3 residues: CASSLAGNYYEQYF. DNA for the CDR3: TGCGCCAGCAGCTTGGCCGGGAACTACTACGAGCAGTACTTC. The entire variable domain, with the rest obtained from reference TRBV5-1 and TRBJ2-7, is as follows: KAGVTQTPRYLIKTRGQQVTLSCSPISGHRSVSWYQQTPGQGLQFLFEYFSETQRNKGNFPGRFSGRQFSNSRSEMNVSTLELGDSALYLCASSLAGNYYEQYFGPGTRLTVT.

V and J are TRBV11-1 and TRBJ2-3; D may be TRBD2 (6 bases). Germline V gives CDR1 SGHAT, CDR2 FQDESV (reference sequence). CDR3 length: 16 residues. V was clipped by 7 bases and J by 1 base, with 18 bases between them. CDR3 sequence reads: CASTSGAYGGTDTQYF. In DNA form, the CDR3 reads TGTGCCAGCACCTCGGGAGCATATGGCGGCACAGATACGCAGTATTTT.

V usage is TRBV4-3 and J usage is TRBJ2-1, with D unresolved. Trimming removed 0 bases at V and 8 bases at J, with 14 bases between. The germline V gene has CDR1 LGHNA and CDR2 YSLEER. This CDR3 contains 15 residues. This chain's CDR3 is CASSQDDGPGDEQFF. The CDR3 coding sequence is TGCGCCAGCAGCCAAGATGACGGACCTGGGGATGAGCAGTTCTTC.

The chain uses TRBV4-1 and TRBJ2-5; weak D call: TRBD1 (5 bases). Germline V gene lookup returns CDR1 MGHRA and CDR2 YSYEKL. V lost 5 bases and J lost 4, with 11 bases in between. This CDR3 is 13 amino acids long. The CDR3: CASSGQGPETQYF. Here the CDR3 DNA reads TGCGCCAGCAGCGGTCAGGGTCCAGAGACCCAGTACTTC.

The rearrangement uses TRBV19 and TRBJ2-1; TRBD2 might be the D (6 bases). There are 16 residues in the CDR3. In germline, CDR1 is LNHDA, CDR2 SQIVND (reference sequence). Trimming stripped 2 bases from V and 2 bases from J, with 13 bases between. The CDR3 is CASSIQSGVAYNEQFF. The CDR3 region has the DNA TGTGCCAGTAGTATACAGTCGGGAGTGGCCTACAATGAGCAGTTCTTC.

This chain links TRBV7-9 with TRBJ2-5; 10 bases match TRBD2. CDR1 is SEHNR, CDR2 FQNEAQ, per germline (reference sequence). The CDR3 has 13 residues. V was pared by 7 bases and J by 5 bases, with 4 bases of the junction left unmatched. DNA of the CDR3: TGTGCCAGCATCGTGACTAGCGGGGAGACCCAGTACTTC. Residues: CASIVTSGETQYF.

This chain links TRBV4-3 with TRBJ2-5; D remains ambiguous. The CDR3 has 14 residues. V lost 1 base and J lost 5, with 11 bases in between. Germline CDR1 reads LGHNA; CDR2 reads YSLEER. CDR3 in amino acids: CASSQAPSGETQYF. CDR3 nucleotide sequence: TGCGCCAGCAGCCAAGCTCCTTCGGGTGAGACCCAGTACTTC.

This sequence joins TRBV6-4 and TRBJ2-1, with TRBD2 identical over 11 bases. The CDR3 runs 16 residues. CDR1 MRHNA and CDR2 SNTAGT come from the germline V gene. With 5 bases clipped from V and 5 bases from J, the junction kept 8 bases outside the gene matches. The CDR3 spells CASSRLAGGADNEQFF. CDR3 DNA sequence: TGTGCCAGCAGTAGATTAGCGGGAGGGGCCGACAATGAGCAGTTCTTC.